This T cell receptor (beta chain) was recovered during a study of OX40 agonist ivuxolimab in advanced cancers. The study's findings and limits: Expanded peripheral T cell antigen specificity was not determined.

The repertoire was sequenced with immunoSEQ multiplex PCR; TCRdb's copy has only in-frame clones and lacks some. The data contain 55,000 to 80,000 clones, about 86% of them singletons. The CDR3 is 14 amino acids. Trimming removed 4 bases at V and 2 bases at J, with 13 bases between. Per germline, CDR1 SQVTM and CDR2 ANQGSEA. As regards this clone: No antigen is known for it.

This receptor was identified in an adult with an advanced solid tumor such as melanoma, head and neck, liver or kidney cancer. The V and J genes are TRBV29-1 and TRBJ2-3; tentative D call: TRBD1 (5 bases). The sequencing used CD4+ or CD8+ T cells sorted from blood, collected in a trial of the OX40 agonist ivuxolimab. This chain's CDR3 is CSVGLGLTTDTQYF. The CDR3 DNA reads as TGCAGCGTTGGACTGGGGCTAACCACAGATACGCAGTATTTT.